The 14 T cell receptor beta chains in this list originate from one sample, sequenced in a study of blood T cell repertoires in COVID-19. Profiling relied on immunoSEQ multiplex PCR, and the TCRdb table lists in-frame clones only, not all of them. The table has approximately 300,000 clones, about nine tenths seen once. Sequencing was performed on peripheral blood. The receptors stem from a woman aged 25 to 39 with COVID-19, enrolled during active disease.

Comment on this clone: Other DNA sequences in this sample translate to the same CDR3. The gene calls are TRBV5-1 and TRBJ2-7; 8 nucleotides match TRBD1. In germline, CDR1 is SGHRS, CDR2 YFSETQ. V trimming: 1 base; J trimming: 3 bases; junction bases outside the gene matches: 3. The CDR3 length is 14 residues. For the CDR3, the DNA is TGCGCCAGCAGCTTGAGGACAGGGAGCTACGAGCAGTACTTC. The encoded protein is CASSLRTGSYEQYF.

Remarks on this clone: Other DNA variants within this sample encode the same CDR3. This chain joins TRBV7-3 and TRBJ2-1; 13 bases match TRBD2. Germline values: CDR1 SGHTA, CDR2 FQGTGA. The CDR3 consists of 16 residues. Losses at the gene ends were 5 bases for V and 8 bases for J; bases not matched to a gene: 9. CDR3 nucleotides: TGTGCCAGCAGCCCCTCAGGGACTAGCGGGATCTATGAGCAGTTCTTC. Amino acids: CASSPSGTSGIYEQFF.

The chain joins TRBV27 to TRBJ2-5; no reliable D call. CDR1 is MNHEY and CDR2 is SMNVEV in the germline V gene (reference sequence). Trimming shortened V by 2 bases and J by 4 bases, and 8 bases separated the two germline ends. The CDR3 length is 13 residues. The CDR3 sequence: CASSLAVGETQYF. DNA of the CDR3: TGTGCCAGCAGTTTAGCGGTGGGAGAGACCCAGTACTTC.

The chain recombines TRBV28 with TRBJ1-4, with 10 bases identical to TRBD1. This CDR3 comprises 15 residues. Unmatched junction bases numbered 3, after V lost 3 bases and J lost 5 bases. Germline CDR1 and CDR2: MDHEN and SYDVKM. The DNA for the CDR3 is TGTGCCAGCAGTTTTGAGGGACAGGGGAATGAAAAACTGTTTTTT. Protein sequence: CASSFEGQGNEKLFF.

As concerns this clone: Additional DNA sequences in this sample encode the identical CDR3. The chain combines TRBV28 with TRBJ1-2; maybe TRBD1 (6 bases). CDR3 length: 13 amino acids. The germline CDR1 and CDR2 sequences are MDHEN and SYDVKM. The V end was cut by 5 bases, the J end by 3 bases, with 10 bases between. The CDR3 here is CASSPPGDYGYTF. CDR3 bases: TGTGCCAGCAGTCCCCCAGGGGACTATGGCTACACCTTC.

V usage is TRBV12-3 or TRBV12-4 and J usage is TRBJ2-1; 7 bases are shared with TRBD2. Trimming at V came to 6 bases and at J to 5 bases, leaving 4 bases not matched to a gene. The CDR3 covers 13 residues. The CDR3 sequence: CASSFSGNNEQFF. CDR3 bases: TGTGCCAGCAGCTTCAGCGGGAACAATGAGCAGTTCTTC.

The chain carries TRBV20-1 and TRBJ2-3, with unresolved D. Germline V gene sequence: CDR1 DFQATT, CDR2 SNEGSKA (reference sequence). V shed 6 bases and J shed 0 bases, with 4 bases lying between them. The CDR3 is made up of 11 amino acids. In DNA, the CDR3 is TGCAGTGCGGCTAGCACAGATACGCAGTATTTT. Translating gives CSAASTDTQYF.

CDR3 in DNA: TGCAGCGTTGGAACCCGGGATCGTTATGGCTACACCTTC. This sequence encodes CSVGTRDRYGYTF. The rearrangement links TRBV29-1 to TRBJ1-2, with D unresolved. Germline CDR1 and CDR2: SQVTM and ANQGSEA. The CDR3 spans 13 residues. V lost 4 bases and J 5 bases, leaving 14 bases between the germline ends.

The chain carries TRBV19 and TRBJ1-5; D uncertain. Per germline, CDR1 LNHDA and CDR2 SQIVND (reference sequence). With 6 bases removed from V and 0 bases from J, the gap between germline ends came to 12 bases. The CDR3 consists of 15 residues. CDR3 in DNA: TGTGCCAGTAGGGAGTCACTTTATAGCAATCAGCCCCAGCATTTT. Protein product: CASRESLYSNQPQHF.

The CDR3 here is CASIWGQGGEQYF. The CDR3 nucleotides read TGTGCCAGCATCTGGGGACAGGGAGGCGAGCAGTACTTC. The chain has TRBV2 and TRBJ2-7, with 9 positions matching TRBD1. The CDR3 consists of 13 residues. V gave up 7 bases and J gave up 6 bases; unmatched junction bases: 7. The V gene's germline CDR1 is SNHLY and CDR2 FYNNEI. Full variable domain (rest looked up from reference TRBV2 and TRBJ2-7): EPEVTQTPSHQVTQMGQEVILRCVPISNHLYFYWYRQILGQKVEFLVSFYNNEISEKSEIFDDQFSVERPDGSNFTLKIRSTKLEDSAMYFCASIWGQGGEQYFGPGTRLTVT.

V and J are TRBV10-3 and TRBJ2-1; D is ambiguous. Trimming left V 6 bases short and J 13 bases short, with 16 bases between. The CDR3 sequence is 12 residues long. Germline-derived CDR1 and CDR2 are ENHRY and SYGVKD. DNA for the CDR3: TGTGCCATCAGCGACGCTCTACAGCACCAGTTCTTC. Translation gives CAISDALQHQFF.

This clone was detected once. This sequence joins TRBV7-9 and TRBJ1-5; 7 bases are shared with TRBD1. J was trimmed by 8 bases and V by 1 base; bases with no gene match: 5. Looked up from germline, CDR1 is SEHNR and CDR2 is FQNEAQ (reference sequence). CDR3 length: 14 residues. The CDR3 region has the DNA TGTGCCAGCAGCTTAGGCAGGGGGAATGAGCCCCAGCATTTT. This codes for CASSLGRGNEPQHF.

The chain is built from TRBV10-2 and TRBJ2-7; TRBD2 matches 11 bases. Germline CDR1 reads WSHSY; CDR2 reads SAAADI. V shed 6 bases and J 0 bases; nucleotides not matched to a gene: 4. The CDR3 length is 15 residues. CDR3 protein: CASSRLAGLSYEQYF. DNA for the CDR3: TGCGCCAGCAGCCGACTAGCGGGACTCTCCTACGAGCAGTACTTC.

About this clone itself: This specimen includes other DNA sequences encoding the same CDR3. This chain connects TRBV5-1 to TRBJ1-2, with a weak D call TRBD1 (6 bases). Trimming took off 4 bases at V and 6 bases at J, with 13 bases between the two ends. This CDR3 is built from 13 residues. Germline CDR1 is SGHRS and CDR2 is YFSETQ. CDR3 in amino acids: CASSLGGGDGYTF. Here the CDR3 DNA reads TGCGCCAGCAGCCTGGGAGGGGGAGATGGCTACACCTTC.